This T cell receptor beta chain was identified during a study of blood T cell repertoires in COVID-19. Method: immunoSEQ multiplex PCR; TCRdb's copy keeps in-frame clones and lacks some. The sample contains around 440,000 clones, approximately 89% of which appear only once. In its sample, this clone was seen once. This CDR3 spans 13 amino acids. CDR1 is SGHRS, CDR2 YFSETQ, per germline. V lost 4 bases and J 4 bases, leaving 11 bases between the germline ends. This TCR was recovered from a woman aged 45-65 years with COVID-19, enrolled during active disease. The sample was peripheral blood. V gene TRBV5-1 combines with J gene TRBJ1-1, with D maybe TRBD1 (6 bases). The CDR3 sequence is CASSPQGSTEAFF. The CDR3 DNA reads TGCGCCAGCAGCCCCCAGGGGAGCACTGAAGCTTTCTTT.